The clone carrying this T cell receptor (beta chain) was counted between two and nine times. Its antigen remains unknown. PCR involved 60 Vbeta and 13 Jbeta primers. Clones were sequenced by immunoSEQ multiplex PCR, and TCRdb holds only the in-frame ones, with some missing. The table lists 150,000 or so clones, 55% to 70% of them singletons. This specimen comes from a study of cytomegalovirus exposure and HLA in healthy donors. Study-level points and caveats: The authors later found TCR association rates varying by HLA locus, with DRB1 most and HLA-C fewest. Several V segments, TRBV6-2 and TRBV6-3 among them, could not be told apart and were dropped. The authors enumerated roughly 160 TCR beta chains as linked to cytomegalovirus.

Germline V gene lookup returns CDR1 LGHNA and CDR2 YNFKEQ. The CDR3 is 12 amino acids. Trimming left V 4 bases short and J 3 bases short, with 7 bases between. Sequencing used PBMCs. The sequence was collected from a woman younger than 45 in good health and CMV-seropositive. The chain recombines TRBV4-2 with TRBJ2-7; TRBD1 is a possible D gene (5 bases). The CDR3 DNA follows: TGTGCCAGCAGCCGTGACAGCTACGAGCAGTACTTC. This encodes CASSRDSYEQYF.